This T cell receptor (beta chain) was found in a study of cytomegalovirus exposure and HLA in healthy donors. The donors comprised healthy bone marrow donors. With 60 Vbeta and 13 Jbeta primers, the PCR was carried out. Assay: immunoSEQ multiplex PCR; the TCRdb copy retains only in-frame clones and omits some. Of about 160,000 clones listed, around 80% were seen once; the top ten hold approximately 2.3%. In germline, CDR1 is MNHEY, CDR2 SVGAGI. The CDR3 loop spans 15 amino acids. Deletions cut 7 bases from V and 3 bases from J, with 19 bases between. Regarding this clone: Antigen specificity is unknown.

Study-level points and caveats: The listing of about 150 TCR beta chains classed them as cytomegalovirus-associated. A few CMV-associated chains proved CMV antigen-specific in vitro. The classifier was said to identify cytomegalovirus status with high specificity and sensitivity.

The specimen was PBMCs. This TCR was recovered from a female donor in good health and CMV-seronegative. The V call is TRBV6-5, the J call TRBJ2-7, with D hard to call. CDR3 loop: CASNRRTDSHYEQYF. CDR3 DNA: TGTGCCAGCAACCGTAGAACAGATTCCCACTACGAGCAGTACTTC.